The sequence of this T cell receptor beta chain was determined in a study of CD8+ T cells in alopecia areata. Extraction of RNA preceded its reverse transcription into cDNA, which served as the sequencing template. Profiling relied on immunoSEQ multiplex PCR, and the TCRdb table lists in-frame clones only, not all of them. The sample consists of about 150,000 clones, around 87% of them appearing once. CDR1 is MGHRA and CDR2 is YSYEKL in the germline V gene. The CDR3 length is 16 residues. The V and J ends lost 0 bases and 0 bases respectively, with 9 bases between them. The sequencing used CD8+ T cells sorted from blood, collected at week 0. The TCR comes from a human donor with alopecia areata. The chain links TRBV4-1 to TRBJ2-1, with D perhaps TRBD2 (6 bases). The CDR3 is CASSQEASDSYNEQFF. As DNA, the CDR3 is TGCGCCAGCAGCCAAGAAGCTAGCGACTCCTACAATGAGCAGTTCTTC.